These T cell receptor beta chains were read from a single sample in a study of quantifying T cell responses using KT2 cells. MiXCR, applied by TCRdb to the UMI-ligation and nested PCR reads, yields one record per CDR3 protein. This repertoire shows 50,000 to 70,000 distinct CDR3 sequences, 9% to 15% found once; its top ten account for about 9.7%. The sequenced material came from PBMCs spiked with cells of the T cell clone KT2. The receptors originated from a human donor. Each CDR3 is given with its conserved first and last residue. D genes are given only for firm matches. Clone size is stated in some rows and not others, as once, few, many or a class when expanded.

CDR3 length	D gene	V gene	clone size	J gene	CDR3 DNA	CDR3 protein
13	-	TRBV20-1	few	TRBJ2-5	TGCAGTGCTAGATCGGACAATTCCGAGACCCAGTACTTC	CSARSDNSETQYF
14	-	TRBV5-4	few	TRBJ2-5	TGTGCCAGCAGAATTGGGGCTAGTCAAGAGACCCAGTACTTC	CASRIGASQETQYF
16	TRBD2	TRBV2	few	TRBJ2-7	TGTGCCAGCAGAAAGACCCAGCGGGAAAGCTCCTACGAGCAGTACTTC	CASRKTQRESSYEQYF
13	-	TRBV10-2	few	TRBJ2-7	TGCGCCAGCAGTGAGCTCGTCTCCCGGAGGCTGTACTTC	CASSELVSRRLYF
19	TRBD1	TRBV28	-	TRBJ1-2	TGTGCCAGCAGTCCGACGGGAACCGGGACAGGGAATTTCAACTATGGCTACACCTTC	CASSPTGTGTGNFNYGYTF
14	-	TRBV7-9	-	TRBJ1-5	TGTGCCAGCAGCGGGGCGGGGAGTGGACAGCCCCAGCATTTT	CASSGAGSGQPQHF
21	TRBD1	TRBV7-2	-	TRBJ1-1	TGTGCCAGCAGCTTTAGGGAAACGGGACAGGGACCTCGGCGGTCGAACACTGAAGCTTTCTTT	CASSFRETGQGPRRSNTEAFF
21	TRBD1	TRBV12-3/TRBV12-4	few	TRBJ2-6	TGTGCCAGCAGTGAAATTCCGGGACAGGGGGCTCTCCCCTCTGGGGCCAACGTCCTGACTTTC	CASSEIPGQGALPSGANVLTF
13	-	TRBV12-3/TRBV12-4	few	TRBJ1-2	TGTGCCAGCAGTTTCAAGCAGAACTATGGCTACACCTTC	CASSFKQNYGYTF
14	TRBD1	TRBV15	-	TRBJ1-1	TGTGCCACCAGTACTCACGACAGGGGCACTGAAGCTTTCTTT	CATSTHDRGTEAFF
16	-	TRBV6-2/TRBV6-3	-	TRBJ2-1	TGTGCCAGCAGTTACCCCGGAAGGGGCCTATCAAATGAGCAGTTCTTC	CASSYPGRGLSNEQFF
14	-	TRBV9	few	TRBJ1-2	TGTGCCAGCAGCAACGGGGGGGCAGACTATGGCTACACCTTC	CASSNGGADYGYTF
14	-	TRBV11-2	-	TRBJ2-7	TGTGCCAGCAGCTCGGGCCCAACGAGGGCCGAGCAGTACTTC	CASSSGPTRAEQYF
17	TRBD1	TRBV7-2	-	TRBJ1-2	TGTGCCAGCAGCGAACGACAGGGTCGAGCCTCTAACTATGGCTACACCTTC	CASSERQGRASNYGYTF
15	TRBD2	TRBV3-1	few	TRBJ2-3	TGTGCCAGCAGCCAAGTGCTAGCGGGGTCAGATACGCAGTATTTT	CASSQVLAGSDTQYF
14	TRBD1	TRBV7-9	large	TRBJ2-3	TGTGCCAGCAGCGGGACAGCCGACACAGATACGCAGTATTTT	CASSGTADTDTQYF
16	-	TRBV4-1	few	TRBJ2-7	TGCGCCAGCAGCCAAGATCCCCAGGGAAAGTCCTACGAGCAGTACTTC	CASSQDPQGKSYEQYF
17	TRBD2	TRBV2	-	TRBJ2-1	TGTGCCAGCAGTGAAGTAGGTAGTAGCGGGGCCTACAATGAGCAGTTCTTC	CASSEVGSSGAYNEQFF
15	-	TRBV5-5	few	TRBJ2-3	TGTGCCAGCAGCTTGGGGAGGGGGAACACAGATACGCAGTATTTT	CASSLGRGNTDTQYF
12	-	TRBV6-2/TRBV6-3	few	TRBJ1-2	TGTGCCAGCAAAGACGTGGCGTATGGCTACACCTTC	CASKDVAYGYTF
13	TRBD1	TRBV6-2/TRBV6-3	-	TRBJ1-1	TGTGCCAGCAGATGGACAGGGAGCACTGAAGCTTTCTTT	CASRWTGSTEAFF
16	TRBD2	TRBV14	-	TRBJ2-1	TGTGCCAGCAGCCAAGAAAGCGGGACTAACTACAATGAGCAGTTCTTC	CASSQESGTNYNEQFF
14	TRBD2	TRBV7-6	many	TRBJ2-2	TGTGCCAGCAAGGCGGGAGCGAACACCGGGGAGCTGTTTTTT	CASKAGANTGELFF
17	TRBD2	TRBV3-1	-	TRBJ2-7	TGTGCCAGCAGCCAGGTTCGCGGGAGGGTAAGCTCCTACGAGCAGTACTTC	CASSQVRGRVSSYEQYF
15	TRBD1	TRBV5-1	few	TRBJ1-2	TGCGCCAGCAGCTTGGTAGCAGGGGGGGAGTATGGCTACACCTTC	CASSLVAGGEYGYTF
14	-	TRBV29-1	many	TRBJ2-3	TGCAGCGTAGAGGACAGCTATTCCACAGATACGCAGTATTTT	CSVEDSYSTDTQYF
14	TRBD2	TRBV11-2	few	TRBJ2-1	TGTGCCAGCAGCCTAGCGGGATACAACAATGAGCAGTTCTTC	CASSLAGYNNEQFF
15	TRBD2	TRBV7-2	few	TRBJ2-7	TGTGCCAGCAGCTTGATGGCGGGAGGACCCTACGAGCAGTACTTC	CASSLMAGGPYEQYF
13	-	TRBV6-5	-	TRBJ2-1	TGTGCCAGCAGTTACACCCTGGGGGAGGTGCAGTTCTTC	CASSYTLGEVQFF
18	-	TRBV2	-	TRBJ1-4	TGTGCCAGCAGCCCCTCAAGCCCGTTCAGCAGGGACGGTGAAAAACTGTTTTTT	CASSPSSPFSRDGEKLFF
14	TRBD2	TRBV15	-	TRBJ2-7	TGTGCCTCGAAGCGGGAGATAGGCTCCTACGAGCAGTACTTC	CASKREIGSYEQYF
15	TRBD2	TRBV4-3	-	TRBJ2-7	TGCGCCAGCAGCCAAGTGGCGGGAGCCGGTTCCGAGCAGTACTTC	CASSQVAGAGSEQYF
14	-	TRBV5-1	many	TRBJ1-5	TGCGCCAGCAGCTTGGCAGGGATAAATCAGCCCCAGCATTTT	CASSLAGINQPQHF
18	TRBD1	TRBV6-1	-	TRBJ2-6	TGTGCCAGCAACAGGGGAACCCTGAGCCTATCTGGGGCCAACGTCCTGACTTTC	CASNRGTLSLSGANVLTF
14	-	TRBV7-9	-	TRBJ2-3	TGTGCCAGCAGCTTAGGGTATGGATCAGATACGCAGTATTTT	CASSLGYGSDTQYF
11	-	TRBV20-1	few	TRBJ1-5	TGCAGTGCCGGGACGGAACAGCCCCAGCATTTT	CSAGTEQPQHF
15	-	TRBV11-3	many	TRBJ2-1	TGTGCCAGCAGCTCTCCGGATTTTCCTTACAATGAGCAGTTCTTC	CASSSPDFPYNEQFF
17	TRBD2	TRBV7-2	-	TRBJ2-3	TGTGCCAGCAGCTTCCGAGGGCGGGGGGCACGCGCAGATACGCAGTATTTT	CASSFRGRGARADTQYF
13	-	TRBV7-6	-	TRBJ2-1	TGTGCCAGCAGCTTAGGAGAATACAATGAGCAGTTCTTC	CASSLGEYNEQFF
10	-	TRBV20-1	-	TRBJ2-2	TGCAGTGCTAGCGCCGGGGAGCTGTTTTTT	CSASAGELFF
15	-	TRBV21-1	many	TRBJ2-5	TGTGCCAGCCCAGCAAAGGGAGACAAGCAAGAGACCCAGTACTTC	CASPAKGDKQETQYF
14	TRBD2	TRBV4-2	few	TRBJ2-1	TGTGCCAGCAGCCAAGGACGGGGGGTCGATGAGCAGTTCTTC	CASSQGRGVDEQFF
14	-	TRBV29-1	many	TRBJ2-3	TGCAGCGTTGAAGGTGGGGGAGACACAGATACGCAGTATTTT	CSVEGGGDTDTQYF
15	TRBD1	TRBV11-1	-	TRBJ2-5	TGTGCCGGCAGCTTAGCTCCGACAGGGCAAGAGACCCAGTACTTC	CAGSLAPTGQETQYF
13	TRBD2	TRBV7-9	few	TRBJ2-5	TGTGCCAGCAGGGCGGGAGCGGGAGAGACCCAGTACTTC	CASRAGAGETQYF
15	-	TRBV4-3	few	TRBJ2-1	TGCGCCAGCAGCCAAGTTGGAGGGCCGGGGAATGAGCAGTTCTTC	CASSQVGGPGNEQFF
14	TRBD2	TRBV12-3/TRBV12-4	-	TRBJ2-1	TGTGCCAGCAGTTTAGGACTAGCGGGGAATGAGCAGTTCTTC	CASSLGLAGNEQFF
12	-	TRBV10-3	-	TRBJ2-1	TGTGCCACCGGCCGTATTTACAATGAGCAGTTCTTC	CATGRIYNEQFF
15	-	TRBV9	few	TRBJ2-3	TGTGCCAGCAGCGTAGAGCCGACAGTCACAGATACGCAGTATTTT	CASSVEPTVTDTQYF
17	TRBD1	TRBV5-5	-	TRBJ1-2	TGTGCCAGCAGAAAACTACCCCGGGACAGGGTCAACTATGGCTACACCTTC	CASRKLPRDRVNYGYTF
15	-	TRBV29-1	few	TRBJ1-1	TGCAGCGTCCGGCTAGGGGGGGCTATGAACACTGAAGCTTTCTTT	CSVRLGGAMNTEAFF
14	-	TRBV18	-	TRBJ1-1	TGTGCCAGCTCACCAGCCGCAGCAAACACTGAAGCTTTCTTT	CASSPAAANTEAFF
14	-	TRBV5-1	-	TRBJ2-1	TGCGCCAGCAGTTGGGGCAGGGTAGCCAATGAGCAGTTCTTC	CASSWGRVANEQFF
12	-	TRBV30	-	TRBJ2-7	TGTGCCTGGACTCACGACAGCTACGAGCAGTACTTC	CAWTHDSYEQYF
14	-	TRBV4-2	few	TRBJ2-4	TGTGCCAGCAGCCAAGATGGGGCGGGGAACATTCAGTACTTC	CASSQDGAGNIQYF